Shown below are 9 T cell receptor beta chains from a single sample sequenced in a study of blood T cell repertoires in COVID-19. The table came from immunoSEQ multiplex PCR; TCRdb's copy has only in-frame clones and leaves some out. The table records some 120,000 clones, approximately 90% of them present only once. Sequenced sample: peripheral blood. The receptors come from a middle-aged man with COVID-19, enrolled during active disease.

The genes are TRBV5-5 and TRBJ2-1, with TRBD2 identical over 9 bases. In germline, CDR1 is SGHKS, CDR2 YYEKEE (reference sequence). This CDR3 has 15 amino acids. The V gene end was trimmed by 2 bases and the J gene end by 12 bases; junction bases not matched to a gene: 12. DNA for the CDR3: TGTGCCAGCAGCTTTAATTTAGCGGGAGCCTTTGGGCAGTTCTTC. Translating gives CASSFNLAGAFGQFF.

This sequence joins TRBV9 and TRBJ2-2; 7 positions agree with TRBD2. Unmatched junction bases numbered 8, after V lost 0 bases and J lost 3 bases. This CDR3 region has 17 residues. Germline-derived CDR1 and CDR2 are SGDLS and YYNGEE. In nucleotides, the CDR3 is TGTGCCAGCAGCGTAGCCCCGACTAGCCCCCACACCGGGGAGCTGTTTTTT. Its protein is CASSVAPTSPHTGELFF.

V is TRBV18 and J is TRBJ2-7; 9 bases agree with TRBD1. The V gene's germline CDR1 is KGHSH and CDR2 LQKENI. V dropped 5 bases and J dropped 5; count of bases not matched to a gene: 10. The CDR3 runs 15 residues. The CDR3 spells CASSSTGTGSHEQYF. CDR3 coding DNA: TGTGCCAGCTCAAGTACCGGGACAGGGTCCCACGAGCAGTACTTC.

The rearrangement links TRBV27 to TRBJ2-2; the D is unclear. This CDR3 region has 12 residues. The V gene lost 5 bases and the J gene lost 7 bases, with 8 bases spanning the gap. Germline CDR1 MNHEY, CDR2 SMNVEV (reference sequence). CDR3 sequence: CASSPRFGELFF. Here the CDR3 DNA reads TGTGCCAGCAGTCCCAGGTTCGGGGAGCTGTTTTTT.

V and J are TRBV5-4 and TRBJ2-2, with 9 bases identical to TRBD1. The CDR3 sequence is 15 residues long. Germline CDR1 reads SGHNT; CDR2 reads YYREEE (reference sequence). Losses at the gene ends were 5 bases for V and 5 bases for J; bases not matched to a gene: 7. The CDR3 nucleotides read TGTGCCAGCAGGGACGGACAGGGGAATACCGGGGAGCTGTTTTTT. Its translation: CASRDGQGNTGELFF.

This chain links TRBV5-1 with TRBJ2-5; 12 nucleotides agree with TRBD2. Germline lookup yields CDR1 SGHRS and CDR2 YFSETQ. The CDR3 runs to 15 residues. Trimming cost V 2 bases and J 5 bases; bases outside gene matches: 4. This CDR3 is CASSFLTSGSETQYF. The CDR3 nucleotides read TGCGCCAGCAGCTTCCTGACTAGCGGGAGTGAGACCCAGTACTTC.

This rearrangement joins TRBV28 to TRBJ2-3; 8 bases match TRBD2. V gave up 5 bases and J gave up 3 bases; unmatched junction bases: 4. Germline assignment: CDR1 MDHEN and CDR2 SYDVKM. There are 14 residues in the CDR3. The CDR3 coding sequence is TGTGCCAGCAGTCAGAGCGGGAGTACAGATACGCAGTATTTT. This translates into CASSQSGSTDTQYF.

CDR3 nucleotide sequence: TGTGCCAGCAGCTTAAACGAGAATGAGCAGTTCTTC. Protein: CASSLNENEQFF. The V and J genes are TRBV11-2 and TRBJ2-1; no clear D gene. Germline V lookup: CDR1 SGHAT, CDR2 FQNNGV. The germline V and J ends were trimmed by 2 bases and 7 bases, with 6 bases remaining between them. This CDR3 spans 12 amino acids. Full variable domain (remainder filled in from reference TRBV11-2 and TRBJ2-1): EAGVAQSPRYKIIEKRQSVAFWCNPISGHATLYWYQQILGQGPKLLIQFQNNGVVDDSQLPKDRFSAERLKGVDSTLKIQPAKLEDSAVYLCASSLNENEQFFGPGTRLTVL.

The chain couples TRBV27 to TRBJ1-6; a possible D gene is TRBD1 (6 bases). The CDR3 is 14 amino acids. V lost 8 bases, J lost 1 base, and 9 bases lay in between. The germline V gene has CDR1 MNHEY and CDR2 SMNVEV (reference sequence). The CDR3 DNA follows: TGTGCCAGCGGTACAGGGTCCTATAATTCACCCCTCCACTTT. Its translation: CASGTGSYNSPLHF.